This T cell receptor beta chain was captured in a study of post-analysis software for immune sequencing data. The wider study: The cohort encompassed relapsing-remitting, secondary progressive and progressive-relapsing multiple sclerosis disease courses.

The CDR3 runs to 15 residues. Germline V gives CDR1 MNHNY, CDR2 SVGAGI (reference sequence). The trim removed 7 bases at V and 8 bases at J, leaving 11 bases unmatched. The table lists this clonotype with a few counts. Antigen unknown. Built from TCR beta cDNA, the libraries had unique molecular identifiers in them. Approximately 550,000 cDNA molecules came from about 1 to 10 million T cells. TCRdb called the PCR reads again in MiXCR, with one record for every CDR3 protein. The sample holds about 540,000 distinct CDR3 sequences, around a third seen once. Study-level results: Higher frequency in patients than in controls was seen for roughly five TRBV segments, with TRBV5-6, TRBV5-1 and TRBV20-1 among them. People with multiple sclerosis had a significantly lower normalized Chao1 diversity than controls did. F measure clustering grouped samples strongly by preparation batch.

The chain employs TRBV6-6 and TRBJ1-4, with 9 nucleotides matching TRBD1. The clonotype was recovered from a girl aged 2-17 years with multiple sclerosis. The source material was blood. The CDR3 spells CASTLPDRGNEKLFF. The CDR3 DNA reads TGTGCCAGCACCCTCCCGGACAGGGGAAACGAAAAACTGTTTTTT.